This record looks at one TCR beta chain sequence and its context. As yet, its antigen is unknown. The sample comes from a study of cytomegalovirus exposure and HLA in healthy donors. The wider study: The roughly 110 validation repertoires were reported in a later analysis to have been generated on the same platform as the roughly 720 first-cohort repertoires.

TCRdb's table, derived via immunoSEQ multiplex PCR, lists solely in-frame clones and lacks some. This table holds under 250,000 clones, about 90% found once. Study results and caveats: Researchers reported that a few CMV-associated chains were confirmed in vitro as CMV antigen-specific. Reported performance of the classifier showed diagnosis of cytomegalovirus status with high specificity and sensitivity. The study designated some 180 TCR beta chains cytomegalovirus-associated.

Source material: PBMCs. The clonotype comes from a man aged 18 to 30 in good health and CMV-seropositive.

The DNA for the CDR3 is TGTGCCAGCAGTTTATTGGATTCTAACTCTGGGGCCAACGTCCTGACTTTC. Translation: CASSLLDSNSGANVLTF. This chain joins TRBV27 and TRBJ2-6; D not resolved. CDR3 length equals 17 residues. Trimming removed 1 base at V and 0 bases at J, with 10 bases between. Germline CDR1 is MNHEY and CDR2 is SMNVEV (reference sequence). Full variable domain (outside the CDR3, taken from reference TRBV27 and TRBJ2-6): EAQVTQNPRYLITVTGKKLTVTCSQNMNHEYMSWYRQDPGLGLRQIYYSMNVEVTDKGDVPEGYKVSRKEKRNFPLILESPSPNQTSLYFCASSLLDSNSGANVLTFGAGSRLTVL.